This TCR beta chain emerged from a study of T-cell memory formation after mild COVID-19. V dropped 2 bases and J dropped 7 bases, with 14 bases sitting between them. The CDR3 runs to 14 residues. Germline V lookup: CDR1 SEHNR, CDR2 FQNEAQ (reference sequence). One entry per CDR3 protein, called by TCRdb with MiXCR from the 5' RACE reads. The repertoire holds about 210,000 distinct CDR3 sequences, around 30% seen once, with approximately 10% in the top ten. The receptor was derived from an adult woman who had mild COVID-19 (a few samples of this study predate the infection). Cell type and time point are not known. The sample taken for sequencing was PBMCs or a T cell subset sorted from them (not recorded which). The chain has TRBV7-9 and TRBJ1-1; D call uncertain. The chain's CDR3 is CASSLTRTRSEAFF. The CDR3 nucleotides read TGTGCCAGCAGCTTAACAAGAACCAGAAGTGAAGCTTTCTTT.